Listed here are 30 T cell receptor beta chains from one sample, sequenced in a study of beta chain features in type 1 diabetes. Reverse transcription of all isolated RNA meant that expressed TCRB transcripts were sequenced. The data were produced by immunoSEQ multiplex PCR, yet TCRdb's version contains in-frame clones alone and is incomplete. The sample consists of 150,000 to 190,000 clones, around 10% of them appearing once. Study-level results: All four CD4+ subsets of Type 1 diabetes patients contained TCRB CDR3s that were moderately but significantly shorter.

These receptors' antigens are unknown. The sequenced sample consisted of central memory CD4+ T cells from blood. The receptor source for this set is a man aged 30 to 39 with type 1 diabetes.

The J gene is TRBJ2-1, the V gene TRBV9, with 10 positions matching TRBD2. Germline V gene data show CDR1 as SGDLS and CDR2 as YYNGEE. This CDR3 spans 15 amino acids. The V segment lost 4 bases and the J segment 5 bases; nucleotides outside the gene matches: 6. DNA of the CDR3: TGTGCCAGCAGCCCCCGGACTAGCGGAAACAATGAGCAGTTCTTC. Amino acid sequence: CASSPRTSGNNEQFF.

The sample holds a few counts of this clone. CDR3 sequence reads: CASVDYEQYF. In DNA form, the CDR3 reads TGTGCCAGTGTAGACTACGAGCAGTACTTC. The gene calls are TRBV2 and TRBJ2-7; D ambiguous. Looked up from germline, CDR1 is SNHLY and CDR2 is FYNNEI. The V end lost 9 bases, the J end lost 3 bases, and 6 bases lay between the germline ends. This CDR3 comprises 10 residues. The whole variable domain, filled in from reference TRBV2 and TRBJ2-7, reads EPEVTQTPSHQVTQMGQEVILRCVPISNHLYFYWYRQILGQKVEFLVSFYNNEISEKSEIFDDQFSVERPDGSNFTLKIRSTKLEDSAMYFCASVDYEQYFGPGTRLTVT.

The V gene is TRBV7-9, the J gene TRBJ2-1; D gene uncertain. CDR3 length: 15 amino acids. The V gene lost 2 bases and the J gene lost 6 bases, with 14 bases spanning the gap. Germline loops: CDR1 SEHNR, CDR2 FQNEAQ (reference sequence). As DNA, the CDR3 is TGTGCCAGCAGCTTAATAGAGGCCCTCCTCAATGAGCAGTTCTTC. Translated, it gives CASSLIEALLNEQFF. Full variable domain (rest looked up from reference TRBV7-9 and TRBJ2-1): DTGVSQNPRHKITKRGQNVTFRCDPISEHNRLYWYRQTLGQGPEFLTYFQNEAQLEKSRLLSDRFSAERPKGSFSTLEIQRTEQGDSAMYLCASSLIEALLNEQFFGPGTRLTVL.

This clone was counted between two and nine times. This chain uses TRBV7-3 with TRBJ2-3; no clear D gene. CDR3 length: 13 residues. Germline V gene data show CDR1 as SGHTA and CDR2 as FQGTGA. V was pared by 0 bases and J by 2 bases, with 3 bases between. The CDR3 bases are TGTGCCAGCAGCTTAACTAACACAGATACGCAGTATTTT. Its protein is CASSLTNTDTQYF.

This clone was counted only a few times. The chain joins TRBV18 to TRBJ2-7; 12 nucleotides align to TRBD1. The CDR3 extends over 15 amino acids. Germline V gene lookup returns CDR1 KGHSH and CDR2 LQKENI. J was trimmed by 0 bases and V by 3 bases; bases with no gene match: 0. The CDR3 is CASSPGQGASYEQYF. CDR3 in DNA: TGTGCCAGCTCACCGGGACAGGGGGCCTCCTACGAGCAGTACTTC.

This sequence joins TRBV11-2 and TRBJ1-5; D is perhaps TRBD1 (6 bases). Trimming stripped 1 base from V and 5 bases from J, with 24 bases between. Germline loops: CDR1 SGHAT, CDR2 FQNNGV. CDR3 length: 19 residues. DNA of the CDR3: TGTGCCAGCAGCTTAGTTTACAGGGCGCCCGACCGAGGCCATCAGCCCCAGCATTTT. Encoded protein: CASSLVYRAPDRGHQPQHF.

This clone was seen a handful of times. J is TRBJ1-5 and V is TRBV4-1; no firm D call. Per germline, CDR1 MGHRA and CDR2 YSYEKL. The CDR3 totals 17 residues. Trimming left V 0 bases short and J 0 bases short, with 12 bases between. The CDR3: CASSQESTANSNQPQHF. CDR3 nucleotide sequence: TGCGCCAGCAGCCAAGAATCAACAGCTAATAGCAATCAGCCCCAGCATTTT.

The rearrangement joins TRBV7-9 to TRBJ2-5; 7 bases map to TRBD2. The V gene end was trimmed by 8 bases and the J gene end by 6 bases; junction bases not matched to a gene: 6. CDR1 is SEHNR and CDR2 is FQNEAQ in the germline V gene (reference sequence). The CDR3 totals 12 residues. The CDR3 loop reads CASSSGGKTQYF. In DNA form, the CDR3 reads TGTGCCAGCTCCTCCGGGGGGAAGACCCAGTACTTC.

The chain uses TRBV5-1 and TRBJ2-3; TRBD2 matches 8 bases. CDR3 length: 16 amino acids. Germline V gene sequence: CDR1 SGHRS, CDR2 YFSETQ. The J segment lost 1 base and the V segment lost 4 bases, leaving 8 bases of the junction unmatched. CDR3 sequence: CASSAGGGEGTDTQYF. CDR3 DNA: TGCGCCAGCAGCGCGGGAGGTGGGGAAGGCACAGATACGCAGTATTTT.

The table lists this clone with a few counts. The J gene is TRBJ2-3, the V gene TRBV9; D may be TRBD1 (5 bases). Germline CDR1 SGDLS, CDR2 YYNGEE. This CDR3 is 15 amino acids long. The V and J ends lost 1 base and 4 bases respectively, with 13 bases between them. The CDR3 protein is CASSVRPGYPDTQYF. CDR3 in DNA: TGTGCCAGCAGCGTACGGCCAGGGTACCCAGATACGCAGTATTTT.

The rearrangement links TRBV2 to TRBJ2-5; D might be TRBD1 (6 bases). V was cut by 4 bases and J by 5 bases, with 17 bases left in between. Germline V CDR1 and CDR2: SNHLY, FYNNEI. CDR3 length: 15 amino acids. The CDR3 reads CASSGIQGGSETQYF. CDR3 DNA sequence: TGTGCCAGCAGTGGGATACAGGGTGGGTCCGAGACCCAGTACTTC.

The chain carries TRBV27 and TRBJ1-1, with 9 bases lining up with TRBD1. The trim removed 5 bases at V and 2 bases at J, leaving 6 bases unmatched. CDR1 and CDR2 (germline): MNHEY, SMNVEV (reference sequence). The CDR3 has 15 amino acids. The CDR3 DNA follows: TGTGCCAGCAGTCGGGGGGACAGGGTCAACACTGAAGCTTTCTTT. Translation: CASSRGDRVNTEAFF.

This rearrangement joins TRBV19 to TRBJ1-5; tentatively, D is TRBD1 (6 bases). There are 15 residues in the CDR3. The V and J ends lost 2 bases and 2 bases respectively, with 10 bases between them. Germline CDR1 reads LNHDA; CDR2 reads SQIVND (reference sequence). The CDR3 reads CASSILQGGNQPQHF. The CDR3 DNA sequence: TGTGCCAGTAGTATATTACAGGGTGGCAATCAGCCCCAGCATTTT.

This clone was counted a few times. The chain's CDR3 is CASSVVLAGEQFF. CDR3 in DNA: TGTGCCAGCAGCGTAGTATTAGCGGGAGAGCAGTTCTTC. The chain has TRBV9 and TRBJ2-1; 8 bases agree with TRBD2. The CDR3 consists of 13 residues. The V segment lost 0 bases and the J segment 10 bases; nucleotides outside the gene matches: 3. Germline loops: CDR1 SGDLS, CDR2 YYNGEE.

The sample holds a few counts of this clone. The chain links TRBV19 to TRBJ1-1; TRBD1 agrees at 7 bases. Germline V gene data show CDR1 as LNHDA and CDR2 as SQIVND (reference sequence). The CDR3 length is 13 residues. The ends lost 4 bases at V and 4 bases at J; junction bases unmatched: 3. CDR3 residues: CASSSDRATEAFF. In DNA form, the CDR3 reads TGTGCCAGTAGTAGTGACAGGGCCACTGAAGCTTTCTTT.

In DNA, the CDR3 is TGTGCCAGCAGCTTGGGCCGGACAGGGGGACGGAATGAGCAGTTCTTC. Its translation: CASSLGRTGGRNEQFF. The V call is TRBV7-3, the J call TRBJ2-1; 10 bases agree with TRBD1. The V gene's germline CDR1 is SGHTA and CDR2 FQGTGA. V was clipped by 3 bases and J by 7 bases; unmatched bases: 9. The CDR3 covers 16 residues.

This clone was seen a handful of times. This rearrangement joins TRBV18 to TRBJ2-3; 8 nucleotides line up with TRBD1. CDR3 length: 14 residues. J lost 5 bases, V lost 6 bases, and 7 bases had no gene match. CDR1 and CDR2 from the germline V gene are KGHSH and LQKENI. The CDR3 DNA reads TGTGCCAGCTCGGGCAGACAGGGGAGAGATACGCAGTATTTT. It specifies CASSGRQGRDTQYF.

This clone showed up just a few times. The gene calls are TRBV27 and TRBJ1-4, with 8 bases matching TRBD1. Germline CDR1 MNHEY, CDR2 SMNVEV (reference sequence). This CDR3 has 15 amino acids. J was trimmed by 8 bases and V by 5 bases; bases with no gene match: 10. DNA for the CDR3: TGTGCCAGCAGTCCCGGACAGGGAATAGGAGAAAAACTGTTTTTT. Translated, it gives CASSPGQGIGEKLFF.

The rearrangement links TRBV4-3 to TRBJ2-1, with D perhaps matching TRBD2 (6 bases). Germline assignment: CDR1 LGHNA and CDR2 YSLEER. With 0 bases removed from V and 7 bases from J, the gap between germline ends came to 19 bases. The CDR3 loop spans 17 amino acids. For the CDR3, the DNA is TGCGCCAGCAGCCAAGATATTCCCGGGAGTCCAGAAAATGAGCAGTTCTTC. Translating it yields CASSQDIPGSPENEQFF.

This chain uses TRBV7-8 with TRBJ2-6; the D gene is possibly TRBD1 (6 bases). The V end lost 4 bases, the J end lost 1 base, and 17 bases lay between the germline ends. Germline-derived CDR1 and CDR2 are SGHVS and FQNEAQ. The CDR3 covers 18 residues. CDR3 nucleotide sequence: TGTGCCAGCAGCTCCCGGGACATAGGATTTTCTGGGGCCAACGTCCTGACTTTC. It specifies CASSSRDIGFSGANVLTF. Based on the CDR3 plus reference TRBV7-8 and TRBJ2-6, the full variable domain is GAGVSQSPRYKVAKRGQDVALRCDPISGHVSLFWYQQALGQGPEFLTYFQNEAQLDKSGLPSDRFFAERPEGSVSTLKIQRTQQEDSAVYLCASSSRDIGFSGANVLTFGAGSRLTVL.

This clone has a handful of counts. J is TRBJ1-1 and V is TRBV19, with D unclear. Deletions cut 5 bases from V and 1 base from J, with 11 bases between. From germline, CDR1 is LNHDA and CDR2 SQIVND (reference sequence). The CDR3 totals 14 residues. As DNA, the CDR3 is TGTGCCAGTAGTTCTTTAGGCGGGAACACTGAAGCTTTCTTT. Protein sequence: CASSSLGGNTEAFF. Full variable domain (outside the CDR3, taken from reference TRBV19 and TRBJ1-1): DGGITQSPKYLFRKEGQNVTLSCEQNLNHDAMYWYRQDPGQGLRLIYYSQIVNDFQKGDIAEGYSVSREKKESFPLTVTSAQKNPTAFYLCASSSLGGNTEAFFGQGTRLTVV.

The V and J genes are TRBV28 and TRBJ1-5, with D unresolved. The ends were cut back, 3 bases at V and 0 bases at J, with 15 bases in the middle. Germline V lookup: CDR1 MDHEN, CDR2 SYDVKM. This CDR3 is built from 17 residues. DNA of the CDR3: TGTGCCAGCAGTTTGGTATCTTCAGGCGATAGCAATCAGCCCCAGCATTTT. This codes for CASSLVSSGDSNQPQHF.

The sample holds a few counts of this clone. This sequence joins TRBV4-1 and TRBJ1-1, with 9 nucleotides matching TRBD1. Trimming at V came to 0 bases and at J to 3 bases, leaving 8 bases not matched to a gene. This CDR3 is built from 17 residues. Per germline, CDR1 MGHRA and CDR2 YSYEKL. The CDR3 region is CASSQDAGQGFDTEAFF. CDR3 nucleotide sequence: TGCGCCAGCAGCCAAGATGCCGGACAGGGGTTTGACACTGAAGCTTTCTTT.

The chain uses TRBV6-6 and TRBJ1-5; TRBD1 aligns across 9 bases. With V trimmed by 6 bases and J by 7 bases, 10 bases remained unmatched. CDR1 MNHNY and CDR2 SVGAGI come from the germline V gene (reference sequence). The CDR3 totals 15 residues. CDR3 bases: TGTGCCAGCAGCCCCCGTGACAGGGGGTCCCAGCCCCAGCATTTT. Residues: CASSPRDRGSQPQHF.

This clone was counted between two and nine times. CDR3 DNA sequence: TGTGCCAGCATGCGCAGGGGTAGCACCGGGGAGCTGTTTTTT. Translated, it gives CASMRRGSTGELFF. The chain uses TRBV25-1 and TRBJ2-2; possibly TRBD1 for D (6 bases). The germline CDR1 and CDR2 sequences are MGHDK and SYGVNS. Trimming left V 7 bases short and J 4 bases short, with 13 bases between. The CDR3 spans 14 residues.

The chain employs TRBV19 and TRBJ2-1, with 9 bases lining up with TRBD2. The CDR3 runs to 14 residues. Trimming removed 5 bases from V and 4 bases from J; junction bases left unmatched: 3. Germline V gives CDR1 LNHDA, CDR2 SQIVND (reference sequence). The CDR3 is CASSALAGYNEQFF. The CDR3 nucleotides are TGTGCCAGTAGTGCCCTAGCGGGGTACAATGAGCAGTTCTTC.

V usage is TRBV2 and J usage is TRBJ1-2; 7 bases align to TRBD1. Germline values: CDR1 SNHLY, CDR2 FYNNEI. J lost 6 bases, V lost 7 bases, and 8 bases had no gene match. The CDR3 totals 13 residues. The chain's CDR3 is CASIKQGSNGYTF. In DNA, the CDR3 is TGTGCCAGCATCAAACAGGGGTCCAATGGCTACACCTTC. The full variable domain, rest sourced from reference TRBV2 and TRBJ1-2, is EPEVTQTPSHQVTQMGQEVILRCVPISNHLYFYWYRQILGQKVEFLVSFYNNEISEKSEIFDDQFSVERPDGSNFTLKIRSTKLEDSAMYFCASIKQGSNGYTFGSGTRLTVV.

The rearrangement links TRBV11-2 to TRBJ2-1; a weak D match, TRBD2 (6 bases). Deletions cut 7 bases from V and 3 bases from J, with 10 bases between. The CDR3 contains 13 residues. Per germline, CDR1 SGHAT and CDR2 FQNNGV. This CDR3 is CASNRDFYNEQFF. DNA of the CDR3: TGTGCCAGCAACCGGGACTTCTACAATGAGCAGTTCTTC. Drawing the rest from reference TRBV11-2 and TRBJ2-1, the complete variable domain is EAGVAQSPRYKIIEKRQSVAFWCNPISGHATLYWYQQILGQGPKLLIQFQNNGVVDDSQLPKDRFSAERLKGVDSTLKIQPAKLEDSAVYLCASNRDFYNEQFFGPGTRLTVL.

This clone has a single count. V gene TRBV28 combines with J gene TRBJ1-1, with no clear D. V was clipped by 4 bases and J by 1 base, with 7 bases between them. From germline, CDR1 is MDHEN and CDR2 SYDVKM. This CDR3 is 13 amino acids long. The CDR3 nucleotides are TGTGCCAGCAGTTCCTATCAGAACACTGAAGCTTTCTTT. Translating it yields CASSSYQNTEAFF.

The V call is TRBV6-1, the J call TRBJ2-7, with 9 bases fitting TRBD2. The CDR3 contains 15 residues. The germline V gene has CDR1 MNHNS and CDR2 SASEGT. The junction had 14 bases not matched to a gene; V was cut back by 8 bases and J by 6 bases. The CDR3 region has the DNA TGTGCCAGCGACGGTAGAGTAGCGGGAGCTCTCGAGCAGTACTTC. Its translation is CASDGRVAGALEQYF.